A selection of T cell receptor beta chains follows, all from one sample in a study of cytomegalovirus exposure and HLA in healthy donors. Some clones are missing from TCRdb's copy, which holds only in-frame ones; the method was immunoSEQ multiplex PCR. The sample yields 140,000 to 150,000 clones, about four fifths seen once. Sequenced material: PBMCs. Source of these receptors: a man in his forties or fifties in good health and CMV-seronegative. Both conserved end residues are part of each CDR3. The D gene is left open where the match is weak. The listing skips clone size in some rows; elsewhere it reads once, few, many or a size class.

clone size: NA
J gene: TRBJ2-3
D gene: NA
V gene: TRBV21-1
CDR3 protein: CASSTSLDRDSTDTQYF
CDR3 DNA: TGTGCCAGCAGCACCTCCCTCGACAGAGACAGCACAGATACGCAGTATTTT

clone size: NA
J gene: TRBJ1-1
D gene: TRBD1
V gene: TRBV2
CDR3 protein: CASSDLGTGRSSTEAFF
CDR3 DNA: TGTGCCAGCAGTGATCTTGGGACAGGGCGTAGTAGCACTGAAGCTTTCTTT

clone size: NA
J gene: TRBJ1-1
D gene: NA
V gene: TRBV6-5
CDR3 protein: CASSHGRNTEAFF
CDR3 DNA: TGTGCCAGCAGTCACGGGAGGAACACTGAAGCTTTCTTT

clone size: NA
J gene: TRBJ1-6
D gene: TRBD1
V gene: TRBV14
CDR3 protein: CASRPTGVDSPLHF
CDR3 DNA: TGTGCCAGCAGACCCACAGGGGTGGATTCACCCCTCCACTTT

clone size: NA
J gene: TRBJ2-5
D gene: TRBD2
V gene: TRBV2
CDR3 protein: CASTDVLADKETQYF
CDR3 DNA: TGTGCCAGCACCGACGTCCTAGCGGATAAAGAGACCCAGTACTTC

clone size: NA
J gene: TRBJ1-1
D gene: TRBD1
V gene: TRBV5-1
CDR3 protein: CASSRRQGSRTGTNYKAFF
CDR3 DNA: TGCGCCAGCAGCCGAAGACAGGGGTCGAGGACAGGGACAAATTATAAAGCTTTCTTT

clone size: NA
J gene: TRBJ1-1
D gene: NA
V gene: TRBV30
CDR3 protein: CALQVFRGTEAFF
CDR3 DNA: TGTGCCTTGCAGGTGTTCCGCGGGACTGAAGCTTTCTTT

clone size: once
J gene: TRBJ2-1
D gene: TRBD2
V gene: TRBV11-2
CDR3 protein: CASSPPGLADNEQFF
CDR3 DNA: TGTGCCAGCAGTCCTCCGGGACTAGCGGACAATGAGCAGTTCTTC

clone size: NA
J gene: TRBJ1-3
D gene: NA
V gene: TRBV5-6
CDR3 protein: CASSLAGIPSGNTIYF
CDR3 DNA: TGTGCCAGCAGCTTGGCAGGAATACCCTCTGGAAACACCATATATTTT

clone size: NA
J gene: TRBJ1-5
D gene: NA
V gene: TRBV6-4
CDR3 protein: CASSSFLCRNQGNQPQHF
CDR3 DNA: TGTGCCAGCAGCTCATTTTTGTGTAGGAATCAGGGCAATCAGCCCCAGCATTTT

clone size: once
J gene: TRBJ2-7
D gene: NA
V gene: TRBV18
CDR3 protein: CASSFPGVSYEQYF
CDR3 DNA: TGTGCCAGCTCATTTCCAGGGGTCTCCTACGAGCAGTACTTC

clone size: NA
J gene: TRBJ1-4
D gene: TRBD1
V gene: TRBV28
CDR3 protein: CASSLLDRANEKLFF
CDR3 DNA: TGTGCCAGCAGTTTACTGGACAGGGCTAATGAAAAACTGTTTTTT

clone size: NA
J gene: TRBJ1-6
D gene: TRBD1
V gene: TRBV19
CDR3 protein: CASSPGERGLSSPLHF
CDR3 DNA: TGTGCCAGTAGTCCCGGGGAAAGGGGGCTGTCTTCACCCCTCCACTTT

clone size: NA
J gene: TRBJ2-1
D gene: NA
V gene: TRBV14
CDR3 protein: CASSQAGTLNEQFF
CDR3 DNA: TGTGCCAGCAGCCAGGCCGGGACATTAAATGAGCAGTTCTTC

clone size: NA
J gene: TRBJ2-2
D gene: NA
V gene: TRBV27
CDR3 protein: CASSFAAGIGIAAGELFF
CDR3 DNA: TGTGCCAGCAGTTTCGCGGCAGGGATAGGGATTGCGGCCGGGGAGCTGTTTTTT

clone size: NA
J gene: TRBJ1-6
D gene: NA
V gene: TRBV10-3
CDR3 protein: CAISGGRDGYSPLHF
CDR3 DNA: TGTGCCATCAGTGGGGGGCGAGATGGTTATTCACCCCTCCACTTT

clone size: NA
J gene: TRBJ1-5
D gene: NA
V gene: TRBV7-2
CDR3 protein: CASSSTVNSNQPQHF
CDR3 DNA: TGTGCCAGCAGCTCGACAGTGAATAGCAATCAGCCCCAGCATTTT

clone size: NA
J gene: TRBJ1-2
D gene: TRBD1
V gene: TRBV6-6
CDR3 protein: CASSYSGTGGGGYTF
CDR3 DNA: TGTGCCAGCAGTTACTCCGGGACAGGGGGTGGCGGCTACACCTTC

clone size: NA
J gene: TRBJ1-6
D gene: TRBD1
V gene: TRBV7-2
CDR3 protein: CASSPPTGVESPLHF
CDR3 DNA: TGTGCCAGCAGCCCCCCGACAGGGGTGGAATCACCCCTCCACTTT

clone size: NA
J gene: TRBJ2-5
D gene: TRBD2
V gene: TRBV7-8
CDR3 protein: CASSLRLAGDSAGGTQYF
CDR3 DNA: TGTGCCAGCAGCTTAAGACTAGCGGGGGATTCCGCGGGGGGGACCCAGTACTTC

clone size: NA
J gene: TRBJ1-2
D gene: NA
V gene: TRBV7-2
CDR3 protein: CASSAQNYGYTF
CDR3 DNA: TGTGCCAGCTCGGCACAGAACTATGGCTACACCTTC

clone size: NA
J gene: TRBJ1-2
D gene: NA
V gene: TRBV25-1
CDR3 protein: CASSESSYGYTF
CDR3 DNA: TGTGCCAGCAGTGAATCTTCCTATGGCTACACCTTC

clone size: NA
J gene: TRBJ1-4
D gene: NA
V gene: TRBV29-1
CDR3 protein: CSVDILGAGREKLFF
CDR3 DNA: TGCAGCGTTGACATCTTGGGGGCAGGCCGTGAAAAACTGTTTTTT

clone size: NA
J gene: TRBJ1-2
D gene: NA
V gene: TRBV28
CDR3 protein: CASSTGIRNYGYTF
CDR3 DNA: TGTGCCAGCAGTACAGGTATTAGGAACTATGGCTACACCTTC

clone size: NA
J gene: TRBJ1-2
D gene: NA
V gene: TRBV5-1
CDR3 protein: CASSFGDTNYGYTF
CDR3 DNA: TGCGCCAGCAGCTTCGGGGACACCAACTATGGCTACACCTTC

clone size: NA
J gene: TRBJ2-5
D gene: NA
V gene: TRBV9
CDR3 protein: CASSVGTNQETQYF
CDR3 DNA: TGTGCCAGCAGCGTAGGGACTAACCAAGAGACCCAGTACTTC

clone size: NA
J gene: TRBJ2-3
D gene: TRBD1
V gene: TRBV7-8
CDR3 protein: CASSQGQDSDTQYF
CDR3 DNA: TGTGCCAGCAGCCAGGGACAGGACTCAGATACGCAGTATTTT

clone size: NA
J gene: TRBJ2-1
D gene: TRBD1
V gene: TRBV7-7
CDR3 protein: CASSLGVGTVSNNEQFF
CDR3 DNA: TGTGCTAGCAGCTTAGGTGTGGGGACAGTTAGCAACAATGAGCAGTTCTTC

clone size: NA
J gene: TRBJ1-2
D gene: NA
V gene: TRBV25-1
CDR3 protein: CASKQGYGYTF
CDR3 DNA: TGTGCCAGCAAACAGGGATATGGCTACACCTTC

clone size: NA
J gene: TRBJ2-1
D gene: TRBD2
V gene: TRBV6-4
CDR3 protein: CASSEAGGSYNEQFF
CDR3 DNA: TGTGCCAGCAGTGAAGCGGGGGGCTCCTACAATGAGCAGTTCTTC

clone size: NA
J gene: TRBJ2-5
D gene: TRBD2
V gene: TRBV5-4
CDR3 protein: CASSSRGGQETQYF
CDR3 DNA: TGTGCCAGCAGCTCCCGGGGGGGCCAAGAGACCCAGTACTTC

clone size: NA
J gene: TRBJ2-3
D gene: TRBD2
V gene: TRBV7-7
CDR3 protein: CASSLLSGESTDTQYF
CDR3 DNA: TGTGCTAGCAGCTTATTAAGCGGGGAGAGCACAGATACGCAGTATTTT

clone size: few
J gene: TRBJ1-2
D gene: NA
V gene: TRBV5-4
CDR3 protein: CASSHDGSRNTF
CDR3 DNA: TGTGCCAGCAGCCATGACGGGTCGCGGAACACCTTC

clone size: NA
J gene: TRBJ1-2
D gene: NA
V gene: TRBV5-4
CDR3 protein: CASSLLGGYTF
CDR3 DNA: TGTGCCAGCAGCTTGTTGGGCGGCTACACCTTC

clone size: NA
J gene: TRBJ2-5
D gene: TRBD1
V gene: TRBV25-1
CDR3 protein: CASSESGTGGKTQYF
CDR3 DNA: TGTGCCAGCAGTGAATCAGGGACAGGGGGTAAGACCCAGTACTTC

clone size: NA
J gene: TRBJ2-2
D gene: TRBD1
V gene: TRBV5-1
CDR3 protein: CASSRGQANTGELFF
CDR3 DNA: TGCGCCAGCAGCCGGGGACAGGCGAACACCGGGGAGCTGTTTTTT

clone size: few
J gene: TRBJ2-3
D gene: TRBD1
V gene: TRBV7-2
CDR3 protein: CASSLHRGRTDTQYF
CDR3 DNA: TGTGCCAGCAGCTTACACAGGGGGCGCACAGATACGCAGTATTTT

clone size: NA
J gene: TRBJ2-3
D gene: TRBD1
V gene: TRBV6-4
CDR3 protein: CASSPDRVDTQYF
CDR3 DNA: TGTGCCAGCAGCCCTGACAGGGTAGATACGCAGTATTTT

clone size: NA
J gene: TRBJ2-3
D gene: TRBD1
V gene: TRBV10-3
CDR3 protein: CAISEQGQGTDTQYF
CDR3 DNA: TGTGCCATCAGTGAGCAGGGACAGGGCACAGATACGCAGTATTTT

clone size: NA
J gene: TRBJ2-7
D gene: NA
V gene: TRBV30
CDR3 protein: CAWSAGDYEQYF
CDR3 DNA: TGTGCCTGGAGTGCAGGGGACTACGAGCAGTACTTC

clone size: NA
J gene: TRBJ2-7
D gene: NA
V gene: TRBV7-4
CDR3 protein: CASSREGIRYEQYF
CDR3 DNA: TGTGCCAGCAGTCGAGAGGGCATCCGCTACGAGCAGTACTTC

clone size: once
J gene: TRBJ1-5
D gene: TRBD1
V gene: TRBV6-5
CDR3 protein: CASSLGQGNQPQHF
CDR3 DNA: TGTGCCAGCAGTTTGGGACAGGGGAACCAGCCCCAGCATTTT

clone size: NA
J gene: TRBJ2-3
D gene: NA
V gene: TRBV7-2
CDR3 protein: CASSPSGPRKDTQYF
CDR3 DNA: TGTGCCAGCAGCCCGAGCGGGCCCCGGAAAGATACGCAGTATTTT

clone size: NA
J gene: TRBJ2-7
D gene: NA
V gene: TRBV25-1
CDR3 protein: CASSDIYEQYF
CDR3 DNA: TGTGCCAGCAGTGACATCTACGAGCAGTACTTC

clone size: NA
J gene: TRBJ1-1
D gene: NA
V gene: TRBV14
CDR3 protein: CASSRGVNTEAFF
CDR3 DNA: TGTGCCAGCAGCCGGGGGGTGAACACTGAAGCTTTCTTT

clone size: few
J gene: TRBJ2-7
D gene: NA
V gene: TRBV12-5
CDR3 protein: CASGWDVPGGLRNEQYF
CDR3 DNA: TGTGCTAGTGGTTGGGACGTGCCAGGGGGGTTAAGAAACGAGCAGTACTTC

clone size: once
J gene: TRBJ2-2
D gene: NA
V gene: TRBV5-4
CDR3 protein: CASSLGPENTGELFF
CDR3 DNA: TGTGCCAGCAGCTTGGGCCCAGAGAACACCGGGGAGCTGTTTTTT

clone size: NA
J gene: TRBJ2-3
D gene: NA
V gene: TRBV28
CDR3 protein: CASKGGPVDTQYF
CDR3 DNA: TGTGCCAGCAAGGGGGGGCCTGTGGATACGCAGTATTTT

clone size: NA
J gene: TRBJ1-2
D gene: TRBD1
V gene: TRBV7-2
CDR3 protein: CASSFSQGDGYTF
CDR3 DNA: TGTGCCAGCAGCTTTTCACAGGGGGATGGCTACACCTTC

clone size: NA
J gene: TRBJ1-2
D gene: TRBD1
V gene: TRBV9
CDR3 protein: CASSVTGTANYGYTF
CDR3 DNA: TGTGCCAGCAGCGTCACGGGGACAGCTAACTATGGCTACACCTTC

clone size: NA
J gene: TRBJ1-4
D gene: NA
V gene: TRBV28
CDR3 protein: CASSSQGWAREKLFF
CDR3 DNA: TGTGCCAGCAGTTCTCAGGGGTGGGCTAGAGAAAAACTGTTTTTT

clone size: NA
J gene: TRBJ1-3
D gene: NA
V gene: TRBV19
CDR3 protein: CASSSGGANSGNTIYF
CDR3 DNA: TGTGCCAGTAGTAGCGGGGGAGCCAACTCTGGAAACACCATATATTTT

clone size: NA
J gene: TRBJ2-1
D gene: NA
V gene: TRBV19
CDR3 protein: CASSRGEDEQFF
CDR3 DNA: TGTGCCAGTAGTAGAGGGGAGGATGAGCAGTTCTTC

clone size: NA
J gene: TRBJ1-4
D gene: NA
V gene: TRBV27
CDR3 protein: CASSLLQDEKLFF
CDR3 DNA: TGTGCCAGCAGTTTGTTACAGGATGAAAAACTGTTTTTT

clone size: NA
J gene: TRBJ1-2
D gene: TRBD1
V gene: TRBV11-2
CDR3 protein: CASSLGTGGAYGYTF
CDR3 DNA: TGTGCCAGCAGCCTTGGGACAGGGGGCGCCTATGGCTACACCTTC

clone size: NA
J gene: TRBJ1-5
D gene: NA
V gene: TRBV5-1
CDR3 protein: CASSSGQGRSNQPQHF
CDR3 DNA: TGCGCCAGCAGCTCTGGGCAGGGGCGAAGCAATCAGCCCCAGCATTTT

clone size: once
J gene: TRBJ2-7
D gene: NA
V gene: TRBV4-3
CDR3 protein: CASSRGGGYEQYF
CDR3 DNA: TGCGCCAGCAGCCGCGGAGGAGGGTACGAGCAGTACTTC